A selection of T cell receptor beta chains follows, all from one sample in a study of T-cell reconstitution after alpha-beta-depleted transplantation in children. TCRdb used MiXCR to reprocess the PCR reads, holding one entry per CDR3 protein. This sample has about 58,000 distinct CDR3 sequences, with 35% to 55% found just once. The sample consisted of PBMCs, mostly from graft donor cells, taken 360 days after TCRalphabeta/CD19-depleted stem cell transplant. The receptors come from a male patient younger than 18 who had a stem cell transplant for acute lymphoblastic leukemia, so the T cells may come from the graft donor. Both conserved end residues are part of each CDR3. The order of the fields is CDR3 protein, CDR3 DNA, CDR3 length, clone size, D gene, J gene, V gene. The D gene is left open where the match is weak. Size tells how often a clone was seen (once, few, many) or the class of an expanded clone, and some rows leave it out.

CASSLGQLGTKNIQYF,TGTGCCAGCAGCCTCGGACAGCTTGGGACCAAAAACATTCAGTACTTC,16,-,-,TRBJ2-4,TRBV12-3/TRBV12-4
CASSLTGTLYGYTF,TGCGCCAGCAGCTTGACCGGGACACTCTATGGCTACACCTTC,14,-,-,TRBJ1-2,TRBV5-1
CASSPTGTAQYF,TGTGCCAGCAGCCCTACCGGGACAGCCCAGTACTTC,12,-,TRBD1,TRBJ2-4,TRBV12-3/TRBV12-4
CSVERSDPQETQYF,TGCAGCGTTGAACGGTCAGACCCCCAAGAGACCCAGTACTTC,14,few,-,TRBJ2-5,TRBV29-1
CATSRHLIRTLSTDTQYF,TGTGCCACCAGCAGGCACCTCATTCGGACTCTCAGCACAGATACGCAGTATTTT,18,-,-,TRBJ2-3,TRBV15
CSVRSPPFRQRTTGELFF,TGCAGCGTTCGCTCGCCTCCTTTCAGGCAAAGGACCACCGGGGAGCTGTTTTTT,18,once,-,TRBJ2-2,TRBV29-1
CASSRVEGGAAFF,TGTGCCAGCAGCCGCGTAGAGGGGGGAGCAGCTTTCTTT,13,once,-,TRBJ1-1,TRBV14
CASSQVGLRSSYEQYF,TGTGCCAGCAGCCAAGTCGGACTAAGGAGCTCCTACGAGCAGTACTTC,16,few,-,TRBJ2-7,TRBV4-2
CASSPGGETQYF,TGTGCCAGCAGTCCAGGGGGTGAGACCCAGTACTTC,12,many,TRBD1,TRBJ2-5,TRBV13
CASSAGQGSSYEQYF,TGTGCCAGCAGCGCGGGACAGGGGAGCTCCTACGAGCAGTACTTC,15,-,TRBD1,TRBJ2-7,TRBV9
CATSRPWGIGVTNTGELFF,TGTGCCACCAGCAGACCCTGGGGCATTGGTGTTACCAACACCGGGGAGCTGTTTTTT,19,-,-,TRBJ2-2,TRBV15
CASSLAVASPLYEQYF,TGTGCCAGCAGCTTAGCAGTGGCCTCACCCCTCTACGAGCAGTACTTC,16,few,-,TRBJ2-7,TRBV7-8
CSASRVGTTNYGYTF,TGCAGTGCTAGTAGGGTAGGCACTACTAACTATGGCTACACCTTC,15,few,-,TRBJ1-2,TRBV20-1
CASSFRYSNQPQHF,TGTGCCAGCAGTTTTCGTTATAGCAATCAGCCCCAGCATTTT,14,-,-,TRBJ1-5,TRBV12-3/TRBV12-4
CSVEDLRQGRAEAFF,TGCAGCGTTGAAGATCTTAGACAGGGTAGGGCTGAAGCTTTCTTT,15,-,TRBD1,TRBJ1-1,TRBV29-1
CASRQGLADPVPGELFF,TGTGCCAGCAGACAAGGACTAGCGGACCCGGTCCCCGGGGAGCTGTTTTTT,17,few,TRBD2,TRBJ2-2,TRBV3-1
CASSSRFTDTQYF,TGTGCCAGCAGCTCTCGATTCACAGATACGCAGTATTTT,13,few,-,TRBJ2-3,TRBV7-2
CASSLTGENTEAFF,TGCGCCAGCAGCCTGACAGGGGAAAACACTGAAGCTTTCTTT,14,few,TRBD1,TRBJ1-1,TRBV5-1
CASTARGYGYTF,TGTGCCAGCACGGCCAGGGGCTATGGCTACACCTTC,12,-,-,TRBJ1-2,TRBV28
CSVAIARYTGELFF,TGCAGCGTTGCTATAGCACGATACACCGGGGAGCTGTTTTTT,14,-,-,TRBJ2-2,TRBV29-1
CASSLASGGQETQYF,TGTGCCAGCAGCTTAGCGAGTGGAGGTCAAGAGACCCAGTACTTC,15,few,-,TRBJ2-5,TRBV7-9
CASSDYRDHNSPLHF,TGTGCCAGCAGCGACTACCGGGACCATAATTCACCCCTCCACTTT,15,-,-,TRBJ1-6,TRBV4-2
CASSFRGWETQYF,TGTGCTAGCAGCTTCAGGGGTTGGGAGACCCAGTACTTC,13,-,-,TRBJ2-5,TRBV7-7
CASTRTGRETQYF,TGTGCCAGCACACGGACAGGGAGAGAGACCCAGTACTTC,13,few,TRBD1,TRBJ2-5,TRBV5-6
CASTWGGQGDEQFF,TGTGCCAGCACCTGGGGGGGACAGGGGGATGAGCAGTTCTTC,14,few,TRBD1,TRBJ2-1,TRBV5-5
CASSLTSANTGELFF,TGTGCCAGCAGCTTAACTAGCGCGAACACCGGGGAGCTGTTTTTT,15,once,-,TRBJ2-2,TRBV7-3
CASSANRNEQFF,TGTGCCAGCAGCGCGAATCGCAATGAGCAGTTCTTC,12,few,-,TRBJ2-1,TRBV7-6
CASSFRAGGPRETQYF,TGCGCCAGCAGCTTTCGAGCGGGAGGGCCAAGAGAGACCCAGTACTTC,16,few,TRBD2,TRBJ2-5,TRBV5-1
CASSLGGLRSYEQYF,TGTGCCAGCAGCTTAGGAGGACTTCGCTCCTACGAGCAGTACTTC,15,few,-,TRBJ2-7,TRBV7-2
CASSQDFENILSGANVLTF,TGTGCCAGCAGCCAAGATTTTGAGAATATACTCTCTGGGGCCAACGTCCTGACTTTC,19,-,-,TRBJ2-6,TRBV3-1
CATSSGNPYEQYF,TGTGCCACTAGCTCGGGGAATCCCTACGAGCAGTACTTC,13,few,-,TRBJ2-7,TRBV3-1
CASSLKSFTDTQYF,TGCGCCAGCAGCTTGAAATCCTTCACAGATACGCAGTATTTT,14,-,-,TRBJ2-3,TRBV5-1
CASSFPSGRNEQFF,TGTGCCAGCAGCTTCCCTAGCGGGAGAAATGAGCAGTTCTTC,14,-,TRBD2,TRBJ2-1,TRBV7-9
CASTLRADTQYF,TGTGCCAGCACTCTACGGGCGGATACGCAGTATTTT,12,-,-,TRBJ2-3,TRBV12-3/TRBV12-4
CASSYWGDEQYF,TGTGCCAGCAGTTACTGGGGAGACGAGCAGTACTTC,12,few,-,TRBJ2-7,TRBV6-5
CASSPWTYYEQYF,TGTGCCAGCAGTCCTTGGACATATTACGAGCAGTACTTC,13,-,-,TRBJ2-7,TRBV27
CASSLANLDLEQYF,TGTGCCAGCAGCTTGGCCAATTTAGATCTCGAGCAGTACTTC,14,-,-,TRBJ2-7,TRBV5-5
CASSLDRQGRIETFF,TGTGCCAGCAGCTTAGATAGACAGGGACGGATAGAAACTTTCTTT,15,few,TRBD1,TRBJ1-1,TRBV12-3/TRBV12-4
CASSLDKRQETQYF,TGCGCCAGCAGCTTGGATAAGAGACAAGAGACCCAGTACTTC,14,-,-,TRBJ2-5,TRBV5-1
CASSYGVPETQYF,TGTGCCAGCAGCTACGGGGTCCCAGAGACCCAGTACTTC,13,few,-,TRBJ2-5,TRBV6-6
CSAYRGTEAFF,TGCAGTGCATATCGAGGCACTGAAGCTTTCTTT,11,-,-,TRBJ1-1,TRBV20-1
CSARGGDTVAAGELFF,TGCAGTGCTAGAGGAGGGGACACCGTAGCCGCCGGGGAGCTGTTTTTT,16,-,-,TRBJ2-2,TRBV20-1
CASSGLLKVSTAFNQPQHF,TGCGCCAGCAGCGGCCTCTTAAAGGTTTCGACGGCCTTCAATCAGCCCCAGCATTTT,19,-,-,TRBJ1-5,TRBV5-1
CASKPEFTDTQYF,TGCGCCAGCAAACCGGAATTCACAGATACGCAGTATTTT,13,-,-,TRBJ2-3,TRBV5-1
CASSESWLPTFEQYF,TGCGCCAGCAGTGAGTCGTGGCTACCTACCTTTGAGCAGTACTTC,15,-,-,TRBJ2-7,TRBV10-2
CASSPRTGATYEQYF,TGTGCCAGCAGTCCGAGGACAGGCGCGACCTACGAGCAGTACTTC,15,-,TRBD1,TRBJ2-7,TRBV28
CASKNRKGYGYTF,TGTGCCAGCAAAAACCGTAAGGGATATGGCTACACCTTC,13,-,-,TRBJ1-2,TRBV11-2
CASSYTGTGNEKLFF,TGTGCCAGCAGTTACACCGGGACGGGAAATGAAAAACTGTTTTTT,15,few,-,TRBJ1-4,TRBV6-5